These T cell receptor beta chains were read from a single sample in a study of vaccination and CD4 T cells after COVID-19. No antigen has been assigned to these receptors. MiXCR, run by TCRdb on the PCR reads, gives a single entry per CDR3 protein. The sample yields roughly 15,000 distinct CDR3 sequences, around 59% seen once. The specimen comprised CD4+ T cells from blood, cultured in vitro, sampled after SARS-CoV-2 vaccination. These receptors all come from a human donor who had recovered from COVID-19. Both conserved end residues are part of each CDR3. A D gene is named only where the DNA matches it firmly. Only part of the rows carry a size: once, few, many, or a class if the clone is expanded.

abundance,j_gene,len,v_gene,d_gene,CDR3nt,CDR3aa
few,TRBJ1-2,15,TRBV19,NA,TGTGCCAGTAGTATTACGGCTATGGCTAACTATGGCTACACCTTC,CASSITAMANYGYTF
NA,TRBJ1-6,13,TRBV11-3,TRBD1,TGTGCCAGCAGCGCGACAGGGGGTTCACCCCTCCACTTT,CASSATGGSPLHF
NA,TRBJ1-1,12,TRBV6-2/TRBV6-3,NA,TGTGCCAGCAGGACGACGGGCACTGAAGCTTTCTTT,CASRTTGTEAFF
NA,TRBJ1-5,16,TRBV21-1,NA,TGTGCCAGCAGTGGGGTATCGGGGCACCCTAATCAGCCCCAGCATTTT,CASSGVSGHPNQPQHF
few,TRBJ1-5,13,TRBV12-3/TRBV12-4,NA,TGTGCCAGCAGTTTTCGCAGGAATCAGCCCCAGCATTTT,CASSFRRNQPQHF
few,TRBJ1-3,13,TRBV10-1,NA,TGCGCCGCCAAGCACATTCGACGAAACACCATATATTTT,CAAKHIRRNTIYF
NA,TRBJ1-2,14,TRBV28,NA,TGTGCCAGCAGTACCAGAATGGGTAACTATGGCTACACCTTC,CASSTRMGNYGYTF
NA,TRBJ2-5,12,TRBV20-1,NA,TGCAGTGCTGGGGGGGGCGAAGAGACCCAGTACTTC,CSAGGGEETQYF
NA,TRBJ1-3,15,TRBV4-3,TRBD1,TGCGCCAGCAGCCGGAAGGGGGACAGGGGGAACACCATATATTTT,CASSRKGDRGNTIYF
once,TRBJ2-1,15,TRBV20-1,NA,TGCAGTGCTGAGGGTATGGAGACCCTTTACAATGAGCAGTTCTTC,CSAEGMETLYNEQFF
few,TRBJ2-3,17,TRBV5-4,NA,TGTGCCAGCAGCTTGGCGTTCCCCCCCGTAGAGGTCGATACGCAGTATTTT,CASSLAFPPVEVDTQYF
few,TRBJ1-1,13,TRBV19,TRBD1,TGTGCCAGTAGTCAGGGGGCAGGGACTGAAGCTTTCTTT,CASSQGAGTEAFF
few,TRBJ1-1,12,TRBV6-1,NA,TGTGCCAGCAGTACACAGAACACTGAAGCTTTCTTT,CASSTQNTEAFF
NA,TRBJ2-3,21,TRBV20-1,TRBD2,TGCAGTGCTAGAGCCCGGGGGGGACTAATTGGACCGCATCACGACACAGATACGCAGTATTTT,CSARARGGLIGPHHDTDTQYF